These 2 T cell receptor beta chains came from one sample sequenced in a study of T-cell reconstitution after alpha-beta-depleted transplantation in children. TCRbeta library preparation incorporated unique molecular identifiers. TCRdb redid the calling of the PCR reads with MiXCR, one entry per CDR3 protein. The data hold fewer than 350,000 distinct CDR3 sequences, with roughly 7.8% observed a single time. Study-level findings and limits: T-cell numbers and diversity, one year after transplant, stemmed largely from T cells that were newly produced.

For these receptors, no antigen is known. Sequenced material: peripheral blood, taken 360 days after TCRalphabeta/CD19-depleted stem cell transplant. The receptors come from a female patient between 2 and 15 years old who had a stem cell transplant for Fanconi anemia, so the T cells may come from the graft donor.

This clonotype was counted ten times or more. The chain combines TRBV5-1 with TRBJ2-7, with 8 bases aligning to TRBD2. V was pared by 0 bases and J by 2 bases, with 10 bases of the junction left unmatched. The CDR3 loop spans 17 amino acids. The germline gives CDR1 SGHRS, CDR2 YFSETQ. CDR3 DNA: TGCGCCAGCAGCTTGGCCTCTAGGACTAGCTCAGCCTACGAGCAGTACTTC. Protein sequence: CASSLASRTSSAYEQYF.

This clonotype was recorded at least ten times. DNA of the CDR3: TGCAGCGTTGGGACAGGCTTAGCCTACGAGCAGTACTTC. This gives the protein CSVGTGLAYEQYF. The J gene is TRBJ2-7, the V gene TRBV29-1; 7 bases agree with TRBD1. Germline loops: CDR1 SQVTM, CDR2 ANQGSEA. The CDR3 extends over 13 amino acids. Germline trimming cut 4 bases from V and 2 bases from J; bases unmatched to any gene: 5.